This passage covers 15 T cell receptor beta chains from one sample sequenced in a study of blood T cell repertoires in COVID-19. This table comes from immunoSEQ multiplex PCR, and its TCRdb copy is limited to in-frame clones, with some not included. The sample contains about 130,000 clones, roughly 85% of which appear only once. The sample consisted of peripheral blood. All receptors come from a woman older than 75 with acute or convalescent COVID-19.

Regarding this clone: This CDR3 is also generated by other DNA sequences in the sample. This chain joins TRBV5-1 and TRBJ1-2; maybe TRBD1 (5 bases). The CDR3 loop spans 13 amino acids. V lost 2 bases to trimming and J lost 5 bases, with 10 bases between them. The germline V gene has CDR1 SGHRS and CDR2 YFSETQ. In nucleotides, the CDR3 is TGCGCCAGCAGCTTCATCGACAGTTATGGCTACACCTTC. Amino acid sequence: CASSFIDSYGYTF.

The chain combines TRBV10-3 with TRBJ2-1; 7 nucleotides line up with TRBD1. This CDR3 is 15 amino acids long. The germline V gene encodes CDR1 ENHRY and CDR2 SYGVKD. The ends lost 6 bases at V and 3 bases at J; junction bases unmatched: 8. The CDR3 coding sequence is TGTGCCATCAGGGACAGGCAGGAACTCTACAATGAGCAGTTCTTC. Translated: CAIRDRQELYNEQFF.

The chain uses TRBV9 and TRBJ1-3; D is undetermined. With 0 bases removed from V and 4 bases from J, the gap between germline ends came to 14 bases. The CDR3 contains 16 residues. Germline loops: CDR1 SGDLS, CDR2 YYNGEE. In nucleotides, the CDR3 is TGTGCCAGCAGCGTAGGAGGGTTGCCACCCGGAAACACCATATATTTT. Amino acids: CASSVGGLPPGNTIYF.

DNA of the CDR3: TGTGCCAGCAGCTCCTACAGGGGGGTCCTTGGAAACACCATATATTTT. This sequence encodes CASSSYRGVLGNTIYF. This chain uses TRBV11-2 with TRBJ1-3; 8 bases align to TRBD1. CDR1 SGHAT and CDR2 FQNNGV come from the germline V gene. Trimming removed 4 bases from V and 3 bases from J; junction bases left unmatched: 8. The CDR3 runs to 16 residues.

This chain uses TRBV9 with TRBJ2-3; 7 nucleotides align to TRBD1. V lost 1 base, J lost 0 bases, and 5 bases stayed unmatched. There are 16 residues in the CDR3. Germline V CDR1 and CDR2: SGDLS, YYNGEE. CDR3 sequence: CASSVMTGPSTDTQYF. DNA for the CDR3: TGTGCCAGCAGCGTAATGACAGGGCCTAGCACAGATACGCAGTATTTT. Full variable domain (outside the CDR3, taken from reference TRBV9 and TRBJ2-3): DSGVTQTPKHLITATGQRVTLRCSPRSGDLSVYWYQQSLDQGLQFLIQYYNGEERAKGNILERFSAQQFPDLHSELNLSSLELGDSALYFCASSVMTGPSTDTQYFGPGTRLTVL.

This chain joins TRBV3-1 (or the pseudogene TRBV3-2) and TRBJ2-5; 7 bases line up with TRBD1. The V and J ends lost 4 bases and 1 base, in that order; junction bases with no gene match: 3. Germline values: CDR1 LGHDT, CDR2 YNNKEL (reference sequence). This CDR3 spans 14 amino acids. CDR3 loop: CASSPGQAQETQYF. The CDR3, as DNA: TGTGCCAGCAGCCCAGGACAGGCCCAAGAGACCCAGTACTTC.

In its sample, this clone was seen once. The chain couples TRBV7-2 to TRBJ1-1; 8 positions agree with TRBD1. With V trimmed by 3 bases and J by 1 base, 1 base remained unmatched. This CDR3 is 14 amino acids long. Per the germline V gene, CDR1 is SGHTA and CDR2 is FQGNSA. The DNA of the CDR3 is TGTGCCAGCAGCTTTGGACAGGGGAACACTGAAGCTTTCTTT. It specifies CASSFGQGNTEAFF.

This chain connects TRBV5-1 to TRBJ1-2; no clear D. Trimming pared 0 bases from V and 2 bases from J, leaving 8 bases between. Germline loops: CDR1 SGHRS, CDR2 YFSETQ. This CDR3 spans 14 amino acids. The CDR3 coding sequence is TGCGCCAGCAGCTTGGAAGCACAGAACTATGGCTACACCTTC. Residues: CASSLEAQNYGYTF.

This clone has a handful of counts. The CDR3 protein is CASSLDRETNYGYTF. The CDR3, as DNA: TGCGCCAGCAGCTTGGACAGGGAGACTAACTATGGCTACACCTTC. This chain links TRBV5-1 with TRBJ1-2; D may be TRBD1 (6 bases). Germline values: CDR1 SGHRS, CDR2 YFSETQ. Deletions cut 0 bases from V and 0 bases from J, with 9 bases between. The CDR3 extends over 15 amino acids.

V and J are TRBV20-1 and TRBJ2-7, with 7 bases fitting TRBD1. CDR3 length equals 18 residues. V trimming: 3 bases; J trimming: 0 bases; junction bases outside the gene matches: 17. CDR1 DFQATT and CDR2 SNEGSKA come from the germline V gene (reference sequence). The CDR3 sequence is CSASSGQAISRGSYEQYF. The CDR3 DNA is TGCAGTGCTAGTTCTGGACAGGCCATCTCTAGGGGCTCCTACGAGCAGTACTTC.

V gene TRBV27 combines with J gene TRBJ1-6, with 8 bases fitting TRBD1. After removal of 2 bases from V and 7 bases from J, the junction contained 13 bases not matched to a gene. CDR1 and CDR2 (germline): MNHEY, SMNVEV (reference sequence). The CDR3 consists of 18 residues. Written as DNA, the CDR3 is TGTGCCAGCAGTTTACGCCTACCCCGGACAGGGCACAATTCACCCCTCCACTTT. Protein product: CASSLRLPRTGHNSPLHF.

The chain joins TRBV19 to TRBJ2-3, with D unresolved. The V end was cut by 8 bases, the J end by 7 bases, with 13 bases between. Germline values: CDR1 LNHDA, CDR2 SQIVND (reference sequence). This CDR3 is built from 12 residues. The CDR3 DNA reads as TGTGCCAGTCTCTCCCTTCTAAATACGCAGTATTTT. This translates into CASLSLLNTQYF.

This clone occurred once. The rearrangement uses TRBV5-6 and TRBJ2-2; weak D call: TRBD2 (6 bases). V lost 4 bases to trimming and J lost 1 base, with 11 bases between them. CDR3 size: 15 residues. Per the germline V gene, CDR1 is SGHDT and CDR2 is YYEEEE. CDR3 amino acids: CASSNGDWNTGELFF. CDR3 coding DNA: TGTGCCAGCAGCAATGGGGACTGGAACACCGGGGAGCTGTTTTTT.

The V call is TRBV6-2 or TRBV6-3, the J call TRBJ2-7; D possibly corresponds to TRBD2 (6 bases). Germline CDR1 and CDR2: MNHEY and SVGEGT. The length of the CDR3 is 14 residues. V shed 5 bases and J shed 2 bases, with 13 bases lying between them. The CDR3 sequence is CASSPGTWAYEQYF. The CDR3 DNA reads TGTGCCAGCAGTCCCGGGACTTGGGCCTACGAGCAGTACTTC.

The chain uses TRBV2 and TRBJ1-2; TRBD1 agrees at 7 bases. The germline V gene encodes CDR1 SNHLY and CDR2 FYNNEI. The V and J ends lost 7 bases and 8 bases, in that order; junction bases with no gene match: 7. The CDR3 totals 12 residues. CDR3: CASMATGPGYTF. CDR3 bases: TGTGCCAGCATGGCGACAGGGCCCGGCTACACCTTC.